This T cell receptor beta chain was observed in a study of T-cell reconstitution after alpha-beta-depleted transplantation in children. Trimming took 5 bases from V and 8 from J; bases not matched to a gene: 9. The V gene's germline CDR1 is SGHVS and CDR2 FQNEAQ. This CDR3 has 16 amino acids. This clonotype was observed at least ten times. Unique molecular identifiers were used to barcode this TCRbeta library. TCRdb reanalysed the PCR reads using MiXCR and keeps one entry per CDR3 protein. Here the sample spans approximately 290,000 distinct CDR3 sequences, roughly 11% being singletons. The receptor comes from a male patient between 2 and 15 years old who had a stem cell transplant for chronic granulomatous disease, so the T cells may come from the graft donor. The material was peripheral blood, obtained 180 days after TCRalphabeta/CD19-depleted stem cell transplant. The chain employs TRBV7-8 and TRBJ2-1; 13 positions match TRBD2. CDR3 in amino acids: CASSLLTSGRLDEQFF. As DNA, the CDR3 is TGTGCCAGCAGCCTCCTGACTAGCGGGAGGCTCGATGAGCAGTTCTTC.